This TCR beta chain is drawn from a study of OX40 agonist ivuxolimab in advanced cancers. The protocol was immunoSEQ multiplex PCR, while the TCRdb copy is restricted to in-frame clones and leaves out a portion. There are about 50,000 clones in the sample; around 87% occur only once, and approximately 15% lies in the top ten. V was clipped by 6 bases and J by 3 bases, with 11 bases between them. The CDR3 spans 13 residues. Germline CDR1 SQVTM, CDR2 ANQGSEA. The sequence came from an adult with an advanced solid tumor such as melanoma, head and neck, liver or kidney cancer. The sequenced sample was CD4+ or CD8+ T cells sorted from blood, obtained in a trial of the OX40 agonist ivuxolimab. The V call is TRBV29-1, the J call TRBJ2-2; D is unresolved. CDR3 sequence reads: CSVRTVYTGELFF. In DNA form, the CDR3 reads TGCAGCGTCCGTACAGTTTACACCGGGGAGCTGTTTTTT.